This T cell receptor (beta chain) was recovered during a study of a mutant IDH1 vaccine in newly diagnosed glioma. Only in-frame clones appear in the TCRdb table, and some are missing; sequencing was by immunoSEQ multiplex PCR. The profile shows over 50,000 clones, around 89% of them singletons. The time point: week 5, during vaccination. Every single dose of the vaccine, 300 ug of mutant IDH1 20-mer peptide, came with topical imiquimod. Donors had new WHO grade 3 or 4 IDH1-mutant, ATRX-lost astrocytomas. V gave up 2 bases and J gave up 4 bases, with 17 bases separating them. Germline V gene sequence: CDR1 MNHEY, CDR2 SVGAGI. The CDR3 is 16 amino acids. Concerning this clone itself: No antigen is known for it.

The TCR comes from a middle-aged woman with glioma. The chain employs TRBV6-5 and TRBJ2-5; no clear D gene. The sequenced sample was PBMCs, obtained from a glioma patient whose treatment included an IDH1 peptide vaccine. The chain's CDR3 is CASSYGLARSGETQYF. CDR3 nucleotides: TGTGCCAGCAGTTACGGTTTAGCAAGGAGTGGAGAGACCCAGTACTTC.